The 32 T cell receptor beta chains reported below all come from one sample, sequenced in a study of T cells in Graves' hyperthyroidism and ophthalmopathy. The source material, RNA transcripts, was used to amplify TCR beta CDR3 regions. HTBI primers were the set used in a first-round RT-PCR of the TCR CDR3. TCRdb reprocessed the multiplex PCR reads via MiXCR and lists one record per CDR3 protein. The repertoire consists of around 400,000 distinct CDR3 sequences, with 20% to 25% occurring once and the leading ten covering less than 75%. What was sequenced was blood. The receptor set was obtained from a man aged 50 to 60 with Graves' hyperthyroidism.

The CDR3 here is CASSQGRGLAGPQDTQYF. Here the CDR3 DNA reads TGTGCCAGCAGCCAAGGACGGGGACTAGCGGGACCTCAAGATACGCAGTATTTT. The chain couples TRBV11-2 to TRBJ2-3; 13 positions match TRBD2. The CDR3 contains 18 residues. The germline gives CDR1 SGHAT, CDR2 FQNNGV. V dropped 5 bases and J dropped 5; count of bases not matched to a gene: 13.

This rearrangement joins TRBV30 to TRBJ1-1, with D perhaps matching TRBD1 (5 bases). The CDR3 has 11 amino acids. The V gene's germline CDR1 is GTSNPN and CDR2 SVGIG (reference sequence). Trimming removed 0 bases from V and 7 bases from J, with 6 bases in between. This CDR3 is CAWSVRGEAFF. The CDR3 bases are TGTGCCTGGAGTGTAAGGGGTGAAGCTTTCTTT.

The J gene is TRBJ2-7, the V gene TRBV29-1, with 7 bases that match TRBD2. V lost 8 bases and J lost 6; bases outside the gene matches: 7. Germline V CDR1 and CDR2: SQVTM, ANQGSEA. This CDR3 contains 11 residues. The CDR3 DNA reads as TGCAGCATAGGAGCGGGACGCGAGCAGTACTTC. Translated: CSIGAGREQYF.

The chain employs TRBV5-1 and TRBJ2-2, with a weak D call TRBD2 (5 bases). The CDR3 is 15 amino acids. Germline CDR1 is SGHRS and CDR2 is YFSETQ. V was shortened by 7 bases and J by 0 bases, with 13 bases between the two germline ends. CDR3 protein: CASAGGSSNTGELFF. CDR3 coding DNA: TGCGCCAGCGCAGGAGGATCCTCGAACACCGGGGAGCTGTTTTTT.

The CDR3 sequence: CASSPGEGVQPQHF. CDR3 nucleotide sequence: TGTGCCAGTAGCCCAGGGGAAGGGGTTCAGCCCCAGCATTTT. The J gene is TRBJ1-5, the V gene TRBV19, with D perhaps TRBD1 (6 bases). V lost 6 bases and J lost 6, with 15 bases in between. Germline-derived CDR1 and CDR2 are LNHDA and SQIVND (reference sequence). The CDR3 totals 14 residues.

This clonotype was recorded a few times. The V gene is TRBV9, the J gene TRBJ2-3; no definite D call. There are 15 residues in the CDR3. With 7 bases removed from V and 3 bases from J, the gap between germline ends came to 18 bases. CDR1 is SGDLS, CDR2 YYNGEE, per germline. The CDR3 protein is CASGPDGFITDTQYF. The CDR3 DNA reads TGTGCCAGCGGCCCGGATGGGTTCATAACAGATACGCAGTATTTT. The complete variable domain, with remaining parts taken from reference TRBV9 and TRBJ2-3, reads DSGVTQTPKHLITATGQRVTLRCSPRSGDLSVYWYQQSLDQGLQFLIQYYNGEERAKGNILERFSAQQFPDLHSELNLSSLELGDSALYFCASGPDGFITDTQYFGPGTRLTVL.

At least ten counts were recorded for this clonotype. The rearrangement links TRBV3-1 to TRBJ2-5; D unclear. The CDR3 has 11 residues. Trimming took off 4 bases at V and 7 bases at J, with 7 bases between the two ends. The germline gives CDR1 LGHDT, CDR2 YNNKEL (reference sequence). The CDR3, as DNA: TGTGCCAGCAGCCGGTCGGGGACCCAGTACTTC. Amino acid sequence: CASSRSGTQYF.

The chain employs TRBV10-1 and TRBJ2-2; the D is unclear. Trimming shortened V by 4 bases and J by 0 bases, and 6 bases separated the two germline ends. CDR3 length: 14 amino acids. Germline lookup yields CDR1 WNHNN and CDR2 SYGVQD (reference sequence). The CDR3 DNA reads as TGCGCCAGCAGTGTGGAAACGAACACCGGGGAGCTGTTTTTT. It is translated as CASSVETNTGELFF.

The rearrangement uses TRBV19 and TRBJ2-3, with 7 bases fitting TRBD2. Germline V CDR1 and CDR2: LNHDA, SQIVND (reference sequence). The J segment lost 4 bases and the V segment lost 8 bases, leaving 6 bases of the junction unmatched. The CDR3 is 13 amino acids. The CDR3 spells CASGGRASDTQYF. The CDR3 nucleotides read TGTGCCAGTGGGGGGAGGGCCTCAGATACGCAGTATTTT.

CDR3 sequence: CASSLGGGTGQFF. CDR3 DNA: TGTGCCAGCAGCTTAGGGGGGGGGACAGGGCAATTCTTC. V usage is TRBV7-9 and J usage is TRBJ2-1, with TRBD1 matching over 9 bases. Germline CDR1 and CDR2: SEHNR and FQNEAQ (reference sequence). V shed 1 base and J 16 bases; nucleotides not matched to a gene: 8. The CDR3 length is 13 residues.

This CDR3 is CAITGDRGRLYEQYF. Here the CDR3 DNA reads TGTGCCATCACCGGGGACAGGGGAAGACTCTACGAGCAGTACTTC. The J gene is TRBJ2-7, the V gene TRBV10-3; 10 nucleotides match TRBD1. V was clipped by 7 bases and J by 3 bases; unmatched bases: 9. Germline-derived CDR1 and CDR2 are ENHRY and SYGVKD. This CDR3 region has 15 residues.

The rearrangement joins TRBV6-2 or TRBV6-3 to TRBJ2-3; 8 nucleotides line up with TRBD2. J gave up 5 bases and V 8 bases, and 6 bases lay outside the gene matches. The length of the CDR3 is 13 residues. Per the germline V gene, CDR1 is MNHEY and CDR2 is SVGEGT. CDR3 sequence reads: CASVTGGVDTQYF. In nucleotides, the CDR3 is TGTGCCAGCGTTACGGGAGGGGTAGATACGCAGTATTTT.

The chain combines TRBV5-6 with TRBJ2-1; 13 bases agree with TRBD2. Germline CDR1 SGHDT, CDR2 YYEEEE. CDR3 length: 16 residues. The V segment lost 3 bases and the J segment 8 bases; nucleotides outside the gene matches: 8. The CDR3 bases are TGTGCCAGCAGCTCGTCTGGGACTAGCGGGAAATATGAGCAGTTCTTC. Translated: CASSSSGTSGKYEQFF.

This chain uses TRBV7-9 with TRBJ2-3; tentatively, D is TRBD1 (6 bases). V gave up 3 bases and J gave up 2 bases, with 12 bases separating them. The CDR3 spans 15 residues. The germline V gene encodes CDR1 SEHNR and CDR2 FQNEAQ (reference sequence). The CDR3 bases are TGTGCCAGCAGCTTTACGGGACACCACACAGATACGCAGTATTTT. Its protein product is CASSFTGHHTDTQYF.

This chain connects TRBV9 to TRBJ2-5; D might be TRBD2 (5 bases). Trimming stripped 0 bases from V and 0 bases from J, with 9 bases between. The CDR3 sequence is 15 residues long. Germline CDR1 SGDLS, CDR2 YYNGEE. The DNA for the CDR3 is TGTGCCAGCAGCGTAGGGACTTCCTACCAAGAGACCCAGTACTTC. Residues: CASSVGTSYQETQYF. The complete variable domain, with remaining parts taken from reference TRBV9 and TRBJ2-5, reads DSGVTQTPKHLITATGQRVTLRCSPRSGDLSVYWYQQSLDQGLQFLIQYYNGEERAKGNILERFSAQQFPDLHSELNLSSLELGDSALYFCASSVGTSYQETQYFGPGTRLLVL.

This chain links TRBV6-1 with TRBJ1-2; tentatively, D is TRBD1 (5 bases). Trimming removed 8 bases at V and 5 bases at J, with 21 bases between. The CDR3 spans 15 residues. Germline loops: CDR1 MNHNS, CDR2 SASEGT. In DNA, the CDR3 is TGTGCCAGCTCGAACACACCCGGGACGGCTTATGGCTACACCTTC. This sequence encodes CASSNTPGTAYGYTF.

This clonotype has at least ten counts. The CDR3 region is CASRYGGAYNEQFF. CDR3 coding DNA: TGTGCCAGCAGATACGGCGGGGCCTACAATGAGCAGTTCTTC. The chain joins TRBV11-2 to TRBJ2-1, with a weak D call TRBD2 (6 bases). Germline CDR1 reads SGHAT; CDR2 reads FQNNGV. The CDR3 is 14 amino acids. The V gene lost 6 bases and the J gene lost 2 bases, with 11 bases spanning the gap.

The chain combines TRBV18 with TRBJ2-3; D gene unclear. The CDR3 has 13 amino acids. From germline, CDR1 is KGHSH and CDR2 LQKENI. The ends were cut back, 2 bases at V and 1 base at J, with 4 bases in the middle. The CDR3 is CASSPYRTDTQYF. In nucleotides, the CDR3 is TGTGCCAGCTCACCATACCGCACAGATACGCAGTATTTT.

The CDR3 sequence: CASTRGGRPTNEKLFF. The CDR3 DNA reads as TGTGCCAGCACCCGGGGAGGGAGGCCAACTAATGAAAAACTGTTTTTT. This rearrangement joins TRBV12-3 or TRBV12-4 to TRBJ1-4; D not resolved. This CDR3 contains 16 residues. Trimming pared 7 bases from V and 0 bases from J, leaving 15 bases between.

The chain has TRBV11-3 and TRBJ2-7; a possible D gene is TRBD2 (6 bases). Germline CDR1 is SGHNT and CDR2 is YENEEA. CDR3 length: 13 amino acids. V was shortened by 6 bases and J by 4 bases, with 13 bases between the two germline ends. CDR3 loop: CASRRDFKYEQYF. CDR3 DNA: TGTGCCAGCAGGAGGGACTTCAAATACGAGCAGTACTTC.

J is TRBJ2-1 and V is TRBV5-4; unclear D gene. Looked up from germline, CDR1 is SGHNT and CDR2 is YYREEE (reference sequence). The V end was cut by 4 bases, the J end by 6 bases, with 11 bases between. The CDR3 spans 13 residues. The CDR3: CASSPEFSNEQFF. The CDR3 DNA reads TGTGCCAGCAGCCCGGAGTTTTCCAATGAGCAGTTCTTC.

The genes are TRBV19 and TRBJ1-2; 7 bases are a match to TRBD1. The CDR3 is 13 amino acids. V dropped 6 bases and J dropped 3; count of bases not matched to a gene: 4. In germline, CDR1 is LNHDA, CDR2 SQIVND (reference sequence). The CDR3 nucleotides are TGTGCCAGTAGAATTGGGACAGACTATGGCTACACCTTC. Translating it yields CASRIGTDYGYTF.

This clonotype was counted many times. J is TRBJ1-2 and V is TRBV18, with D possibly being TRBD1 (5 bases). The V end lost 4 bases, the J end lost 2 bases, and 8 bases lay between the germline ends. The germline V gene has CDR1 KGHSH and CDR2 LQKENI. This CDR3 comprises 13 residues. The CDR3 is CASSLDKNYGYTF. The CDR3, as DNA: TGTGCCAGCTCACTGGACAAGAACTATGGCTACACCTTC.

A note on this clonotype: In this CDR3 the conserved last residue, phenylalanine or tryptophan, is missing, so a read error is likely. The rearrangement links TRBV11-2 to TRBJ2-3, with 10 bases that match TRBD1. Germline CDR1 SGHAT, CDR2 FQNNGV. The J segment lost 4 bases and the V segment lost 5 bases, leaving 3 bases of the junction unmatched. The CDR3 runs to 14 residues. The CDR3 DNA reads as TGTGCCAGCAGCAAGACAGGGGGCCCAGATACGCAGTATTCT. This sequence encodes CASSKTGGPDTQYS.

The rearrangement joins TRBV6-2 or TRBV6-3 to TRBJ2-7; 10 nucleotides align to TRBD2. Germline trimming cut 0 bases from V and 6 bases from J; bases unmatched to any gene: 5. The CDR3 loop spans 15 amino acids. Germline V gene lookup returns CDR1 MNHEY and CDR2 SVGEGT. CDR3 sequence reads: CASSYSRLAGAEQYF. As DNA, the CDR3 is TGTGCCAGCAGTTACTCGAGGCTAGCGGGAGCCGAGCAGTACTTC.

The rearrangement links TRBV2 to TRBJ2-7, with D possibly TRBD1 on 5 matching bases. CDR1 and CDR2 from the germline V gene are SNHLY and FYNNEI. The CDR3 contains 13 residues. V dropped 9 bases and J dropped 3 bases, with 15 bases sitting between them. The CDR3 protein is CASASDTNYEQYF. CDR3 nucleotide sequence: TGTGCCAGTGCGTCGGACACCAACTACGAGCAGTACTTC. Filled out from reference TRBV2 and TRBJ2-7, the complete variable domain reads EPEVTQTPSHQVTQMGQEVILRCVPISNHLYFYWYRQILGQKVEFLVSFYNNEISEKSEIFDDQFSVERPDGSNFTLKIRSTKLEDSAMYFCASASDTNYEQYFGPGTRLTVT.

This clonotype was observed a handful of times. The rearrangement links TRBV27 to TRBJ2-5, with 10 bases that match TRBD2. This CDR3 region has 16 residues. V was clipped by 0 bases and J by 1 base; unmatched bases: 2. CDR1 and CDR2 (germline): MNHEY, SMNVEV (reference sequence). The CDR3 loop is CASSLSGTSAQETQYF. CDR3 nucleotides: TGTGCCAGCAGTTTATCGGGGACTAGCGCCCAAGAGACCCAGTACTTC.

This clonotype was seen ten or more times. The chain combines TRBV6-5 with TRBJ2-5; 11 positions match TRBD2. CDR3 length: 15 amino acids. Germline CDR1 and CDR2: MNHEY and SVGAGI. Trimming at V came to 0 bases and at J to 5 bases, leaving 2 bases not matched to a gene. The CDR3 nucleotides are TGTGCCAGCAGTTACTCAGGGACTAGCGGCGAGACCCAGTACTTC. Translation gives CASSYSGTSGETQYF.

DNA for the CDR3: TGTGCCATCAGTGAGTTTGGCGGGAGGGACTACAATGAGCAGTTCTTC. Its protein product is CAISEFGGRDYNEQFF. The genes are TRBV10-3 and TRBJ2-1, with 9 nucleotides matching TRBD2. V was pared by 1 base and J by 3 bases, with 4 bases of the junction left unmatched. Germline V gene data show CDR1 as ENHRY and CDR2 as SYGVKD. The CDR3 has 16 amino acids.

This clonotype was observed many times. The chain carries TRBV7-8 and TRBJ2-7; D unresolved. The CDR3 totals 12 residues. Trimming left V 1 base short and J 4 bases short, with 5 bases between. Germline V gene data show CDR1 as SGHVS and CDR2 as FQNEAQ. The CDR3, as DNA: TGTGCCAGCAGCTTAGAACTTTACGAGCAGTACTTC. This translates into CASSLELYEQYF.

This clonotype was detected many times. The chain is built from TRBV14 and TRBJ2-3, with no clear D. The CDR3 consists of 15 residues. Germline V gene data show CDR1 as SGHDN and CDR2 as FVKESK. V was clipped by 1 base and J by 1 base, with 9 bases between them. CDR3 DNA sequence: TGTGCCAGCAGCCAAGGGAATCACCGCACAGATACGCAGTATTTT. Its translation: CASSQGNHRTDTQYF.

V and J are TRBV11-3 and TRBJ2-5; 8 bases are shared with TRBD2. The V and J ends lost 5 bases and 5 bases, in that order; junction bases with no gene match: 13. The CDR3 is made up of 16 amino acids. Germline CDR1 is SGHNT and CDR2 is YENEEA. The CDR3 spells CASSHQQREPPETQYF. The CDR3 DNA reads TGTGCCAGCAGCCACCAACAGCGGGAGCCCCCCGAGACCCAGTACTTC.